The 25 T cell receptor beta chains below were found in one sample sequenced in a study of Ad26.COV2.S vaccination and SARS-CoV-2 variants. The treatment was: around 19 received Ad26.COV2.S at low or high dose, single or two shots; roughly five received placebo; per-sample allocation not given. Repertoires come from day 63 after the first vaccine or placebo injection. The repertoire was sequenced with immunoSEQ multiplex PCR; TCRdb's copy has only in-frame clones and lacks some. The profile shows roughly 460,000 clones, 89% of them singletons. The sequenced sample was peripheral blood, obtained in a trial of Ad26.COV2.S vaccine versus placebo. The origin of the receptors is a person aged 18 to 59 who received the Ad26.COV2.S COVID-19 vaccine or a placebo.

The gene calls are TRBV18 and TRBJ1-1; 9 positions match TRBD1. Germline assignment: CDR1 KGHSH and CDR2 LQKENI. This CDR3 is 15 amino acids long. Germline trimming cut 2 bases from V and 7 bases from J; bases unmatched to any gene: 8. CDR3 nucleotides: TGTGCCAGCTCACCAAGGACAGGGGAGCGGAGTGAAGCTTTCTTT. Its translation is CASSPRTGERSEAFF.

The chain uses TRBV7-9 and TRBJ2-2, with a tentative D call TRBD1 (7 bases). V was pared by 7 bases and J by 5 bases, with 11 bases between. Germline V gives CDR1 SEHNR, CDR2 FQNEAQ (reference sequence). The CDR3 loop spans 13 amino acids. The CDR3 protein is CASIAGGTGELFF. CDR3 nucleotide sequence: TGTGCCAGCATCGCAGGGGGGACCGGGGAGCTGTTTTTT.

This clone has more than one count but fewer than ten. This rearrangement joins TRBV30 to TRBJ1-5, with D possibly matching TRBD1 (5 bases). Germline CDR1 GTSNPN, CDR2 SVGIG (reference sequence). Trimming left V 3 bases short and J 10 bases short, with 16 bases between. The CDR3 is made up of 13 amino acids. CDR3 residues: CAWSSRGAGPQHF. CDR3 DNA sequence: TGTGCCTGGAGCTCCAGAGGGGCGGGCCCCCAGCATTTT.

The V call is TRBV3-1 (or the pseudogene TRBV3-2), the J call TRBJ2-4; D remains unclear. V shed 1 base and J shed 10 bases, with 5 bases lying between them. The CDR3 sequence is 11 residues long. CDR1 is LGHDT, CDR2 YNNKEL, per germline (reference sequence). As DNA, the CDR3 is TGTGCCAGCAGCCAAGGCGCTATTCAGTACTTC. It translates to CASSQGAIQYF.

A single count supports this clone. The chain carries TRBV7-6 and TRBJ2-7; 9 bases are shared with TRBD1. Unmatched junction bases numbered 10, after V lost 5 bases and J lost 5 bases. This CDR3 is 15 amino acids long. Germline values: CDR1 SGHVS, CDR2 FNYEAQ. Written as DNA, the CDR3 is TGTGCCAGCAGCCCCGGCGGGACAGGGATCCACGAGCAGTACTTC. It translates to CASSPGGTGIHEQYF.

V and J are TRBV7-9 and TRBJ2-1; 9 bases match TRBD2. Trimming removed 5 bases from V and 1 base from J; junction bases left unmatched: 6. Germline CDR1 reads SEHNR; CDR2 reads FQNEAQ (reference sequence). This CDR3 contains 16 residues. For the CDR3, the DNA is TGTGCCAGCAGCCCAGGAAGCGGGAGGTCCTACAATGAGCAGTTCTTC. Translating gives CASSPGSGRSYNEQFF.

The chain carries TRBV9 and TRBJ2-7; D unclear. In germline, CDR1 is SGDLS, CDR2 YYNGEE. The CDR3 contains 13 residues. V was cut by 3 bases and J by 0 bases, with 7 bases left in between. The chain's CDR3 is CASSDGNSYEQYF. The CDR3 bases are TGTGCCAGCAGCGACGGAAACTCCTACGAGCAGTACTTC.

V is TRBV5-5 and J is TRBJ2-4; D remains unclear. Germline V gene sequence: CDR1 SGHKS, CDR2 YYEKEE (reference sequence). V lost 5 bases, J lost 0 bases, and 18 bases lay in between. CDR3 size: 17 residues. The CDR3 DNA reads TGTGCCAGCAGACCACAGTTCTCCCTTCTAGCCAAAAACATTCAGTACTTC. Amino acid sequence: CASRPQFSLLAKNIQYF.

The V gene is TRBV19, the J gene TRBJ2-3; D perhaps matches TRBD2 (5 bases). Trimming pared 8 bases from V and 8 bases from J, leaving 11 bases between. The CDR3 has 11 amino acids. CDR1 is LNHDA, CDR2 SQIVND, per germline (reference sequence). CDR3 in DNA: TGTGCCAGTTGGCGTGCGGGTACGCAGTATTTT. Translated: CASWRAGTQYF.

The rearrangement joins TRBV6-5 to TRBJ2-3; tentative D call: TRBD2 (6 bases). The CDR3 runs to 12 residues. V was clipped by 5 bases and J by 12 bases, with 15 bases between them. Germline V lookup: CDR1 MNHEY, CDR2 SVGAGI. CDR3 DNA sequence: TGTGCCAGCAGTCCTGGTGGGGGGACTCAGTATTTT. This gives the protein CASSPGGGTQYF.

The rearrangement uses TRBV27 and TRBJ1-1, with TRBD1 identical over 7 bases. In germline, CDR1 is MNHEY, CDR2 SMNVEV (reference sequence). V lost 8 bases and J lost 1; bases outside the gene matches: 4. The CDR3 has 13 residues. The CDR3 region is CASAYRGNTEAFF. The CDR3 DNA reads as TGTGCCAGCGCATACAGGGGGAACACTGAAGCTTTCTTT.

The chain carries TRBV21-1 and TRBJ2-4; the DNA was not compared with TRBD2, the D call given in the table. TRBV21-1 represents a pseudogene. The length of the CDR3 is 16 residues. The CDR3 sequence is CASSKGLAQAKNIQYF. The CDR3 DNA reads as TGTGCCAGCAGCAAAGGGTTAGCTCAAGCCAAAAACATTCAGTACTTC.

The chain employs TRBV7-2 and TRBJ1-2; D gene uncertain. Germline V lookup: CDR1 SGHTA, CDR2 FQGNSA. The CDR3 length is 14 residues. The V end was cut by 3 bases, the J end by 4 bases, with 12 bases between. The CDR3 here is CASSFAVQSYGYTF. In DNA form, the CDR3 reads TGTGCCAGCAGCTTTGCAGTCCAAAGCTATGGCTACACCTTC.

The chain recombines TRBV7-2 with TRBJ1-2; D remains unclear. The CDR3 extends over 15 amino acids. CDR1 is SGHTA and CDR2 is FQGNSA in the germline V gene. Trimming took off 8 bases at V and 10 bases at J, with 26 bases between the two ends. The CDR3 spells CASGETRYTLFDYTF. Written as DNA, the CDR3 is TGTGCCAGCGGAGAAACACGCTATACCCTCTTTGACTACACCTTC.

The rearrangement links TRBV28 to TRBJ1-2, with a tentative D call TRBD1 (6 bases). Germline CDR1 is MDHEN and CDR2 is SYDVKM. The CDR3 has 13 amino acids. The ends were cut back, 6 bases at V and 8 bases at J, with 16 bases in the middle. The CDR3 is CASSQSQGRGYTF. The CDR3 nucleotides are TGTGCCAGCAGCCAGTCTCAGGGGCGGGGCTACACCTTC.

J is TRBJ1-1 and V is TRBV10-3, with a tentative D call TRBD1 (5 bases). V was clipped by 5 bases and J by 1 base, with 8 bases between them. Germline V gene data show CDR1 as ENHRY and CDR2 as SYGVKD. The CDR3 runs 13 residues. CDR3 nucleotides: TGTGCCATCAGTACAACAGGGAACACTGAAGCTTTCTTT. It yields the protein CAISTTGNTEAFF.

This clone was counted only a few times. The CDR3 region is CASSEANRDYEQYF. CDR3 sequence (DNA): TGTGCCAGCAGCGAAGCCAACCGGGATTACGAGCAGTACTTC. The chain recombines TRBV9 with TRBJ2-7, with D tentatively TRBD2 (5 bases). CDR3 length: 14 residues. The ends were cut back, 3 bases at V and 4 bases at J, with 14 bases in the middle. The germline V gene has CDR1 SGDLS and CDR2 YYNGEE. Combining the CDR3 with reference TRBV9 and TRBJ2-7 gives the whole variable domain DSGVTQTPKHLITATGQRVTLRCSPRSGDLSVYWYQQSLDQGLQFLIQYYNGEERAKGNILERFSAQQFPDLHSELNLSSLELGDSALYFCASSEANRDYEQYFGPGTRLTVT.

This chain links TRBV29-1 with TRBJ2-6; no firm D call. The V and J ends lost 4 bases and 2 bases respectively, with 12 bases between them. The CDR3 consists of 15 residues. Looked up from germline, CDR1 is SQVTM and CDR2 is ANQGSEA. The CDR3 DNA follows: TGCAGCGTTGCAGTCAGCCTTGCTGGGGCCAACGTCCTGACTTTC. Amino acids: CSVAVSLAGANVLTF.

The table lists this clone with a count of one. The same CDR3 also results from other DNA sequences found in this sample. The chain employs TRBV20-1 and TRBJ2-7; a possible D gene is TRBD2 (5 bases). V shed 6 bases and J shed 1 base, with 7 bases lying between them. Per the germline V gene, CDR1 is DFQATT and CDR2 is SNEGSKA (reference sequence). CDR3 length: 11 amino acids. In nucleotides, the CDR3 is TGCAGTGCAACTAGTTCCTACGAGCAGTACTTC. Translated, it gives CSATSSYEQYF.

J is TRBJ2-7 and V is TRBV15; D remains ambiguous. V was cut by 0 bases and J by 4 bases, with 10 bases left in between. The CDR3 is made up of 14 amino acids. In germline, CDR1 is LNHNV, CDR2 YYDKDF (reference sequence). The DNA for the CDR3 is TGTGCCACCAGCAGAGATGATGGGGAATACGAGCAGTACTTC. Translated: CATSRDDGEYEQYF.

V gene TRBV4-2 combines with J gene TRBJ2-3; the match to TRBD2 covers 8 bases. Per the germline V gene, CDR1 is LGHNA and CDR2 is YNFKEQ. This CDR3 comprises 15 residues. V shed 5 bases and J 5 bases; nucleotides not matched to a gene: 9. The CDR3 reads CASSSIGAGVDTQYF. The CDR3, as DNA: TGTGCCAGCAGCTCGATCGGAGCGGGGGTAGATACGCAGTATTTT.

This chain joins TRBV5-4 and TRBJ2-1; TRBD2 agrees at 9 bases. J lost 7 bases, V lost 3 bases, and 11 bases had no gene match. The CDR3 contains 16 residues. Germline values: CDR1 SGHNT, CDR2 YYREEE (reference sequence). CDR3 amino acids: CASSSQGSGGWNEQFF. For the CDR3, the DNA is TGTGCCAGCAGCTCACAGGGTAGCGGGGGTTGGAATGAGCAGTTCTTC.

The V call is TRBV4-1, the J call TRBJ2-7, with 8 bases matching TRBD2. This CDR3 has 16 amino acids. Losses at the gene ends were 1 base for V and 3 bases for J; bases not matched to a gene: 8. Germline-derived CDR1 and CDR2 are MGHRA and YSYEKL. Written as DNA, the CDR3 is TGCGCCAGCAGCCAAGCCCCGGGACTAGACGTCTACGAGCAGTACTTC. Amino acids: CASSQAPGLDVYEQYF.

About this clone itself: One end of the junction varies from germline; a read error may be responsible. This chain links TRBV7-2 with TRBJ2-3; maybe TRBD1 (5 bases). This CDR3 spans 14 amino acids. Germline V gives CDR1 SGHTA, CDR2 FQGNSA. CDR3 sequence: CASRLDRNTDTQYF. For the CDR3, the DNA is TGTGCCAGCAGATTAGACAGAAACACAGATACGCAGTATTTT.

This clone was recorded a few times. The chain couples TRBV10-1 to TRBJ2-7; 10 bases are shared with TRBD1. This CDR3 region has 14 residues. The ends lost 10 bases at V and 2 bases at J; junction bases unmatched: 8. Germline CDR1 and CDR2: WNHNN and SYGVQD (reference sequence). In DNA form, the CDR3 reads TGCGCCACGCCGAGAGGACAGGGGGCCTACGAGCAGTACTTC. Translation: CATPRGQGAYEQYF.